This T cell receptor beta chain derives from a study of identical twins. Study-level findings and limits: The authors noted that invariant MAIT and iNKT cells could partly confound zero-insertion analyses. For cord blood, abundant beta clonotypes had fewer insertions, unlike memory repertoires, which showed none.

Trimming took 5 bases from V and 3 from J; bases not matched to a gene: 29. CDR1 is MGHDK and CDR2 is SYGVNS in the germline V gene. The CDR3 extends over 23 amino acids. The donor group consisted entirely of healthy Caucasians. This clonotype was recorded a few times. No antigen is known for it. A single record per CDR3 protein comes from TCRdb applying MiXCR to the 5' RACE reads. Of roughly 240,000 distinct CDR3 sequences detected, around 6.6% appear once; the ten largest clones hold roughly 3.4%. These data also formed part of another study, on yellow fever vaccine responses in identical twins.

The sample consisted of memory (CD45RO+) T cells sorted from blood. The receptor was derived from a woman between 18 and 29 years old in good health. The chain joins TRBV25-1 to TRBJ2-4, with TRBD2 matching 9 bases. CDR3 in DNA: TGTGCCAGCAGTCTGACCCGGTGGACTATTATGGCGAGCGGGAGGACGGGCAAAAACATTCAGTACTTC. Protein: CASSLTRWTIMASGRTGKNIQYF.